These 2 T cell receptor beta chains originate from one sample sequenced in a study of cytomegalovirus exposure and HLA in healthy donors. Sequencing used immunoSEQ multiplex PCR; TCRdb keeps in-frame clones, though not all of them. The table shows more than 75,000 clones, with around 92% occurring only once. Source material: PBMCs. The receptor source for this set is a man aged 18 to 30 in good health and CMV-seronegative.

J is TRBJ1-1 and V is TRBV2, with 12 bases identical to TRBD1. The germline V gene has CDR1 SNHLY and CDR2 FYNNEI. This CDR3 region has 15 residues. CDR3 nucleotides: TGTGTGGGATCCGGGACAGGGGGCCCGAACACTGAAGCTTTCTTT. Protein sequence: CVGSGTGGPNTEAFF.

This chain joins TRBV7-3 and TRBJ2-1; tentatively, D is TRBD2 (6 bases). The CDR3 sequence is 17 residues long. V was pared by 1 base and J by 7 bases, with 20 bases between. CDR1 is SGHTA and CDR2 is FQGTGA in the germline V gene. In DNA form, the CDR3 reads TGTGCCAGCAGCTTAATACTGGGCGGGGAGAAGGGGAATGAGCAGTTCTTC. It encodes CASSLILGGEKGNEQFF.